These 26 T cell receptor beta chains originate from one sample sequenced in a study of T cell changes during pregnancy in multiple sclerosis. TCRdb's table, derived via immunoSEQ multiplex PCR, lists solely in-frame clones and lacks some. This sample has 25,000 to 40,000 clones, with roughly 89% found just once. Specimen: CD8+ T cells from peripheral blood mononuclear cells, collected in the second trimester of pregnancy. The source is a female donor in good health, enrolled as a control in a pregnancy study.

The chain carries TRBV7-2 and TRBJ1-3; no reliable D call. CDR1 is SGHTA, CDR2 FQGNSA, per germline. V was clipped by 1 base and J by 1 base, with 8 bases between them. The CDR3 consists of 15 residues. The CDR3 protein is CASSLGPYSGNTIYF. The DNA for the CDR3 is TGTGCCAGCAGCTTAGGTCCGTATTCTGGAAACACCATATATTTT.

This clone has a handful of counts. As DNA, the CDR3 is TGTGCCAGCAGCCATGGAGGAACTGAAGCTTTCTTT. Protein sequence: CASSHGGTEAFF. The J gene is TRBJ1-1, the V gene TRBV7-9; no clear D gene. Germline CDR1 and CDR2: SEHNR and FQNEAQ (reference sequence). Trimming shortened V by 5 bases and J by 5 bases, and 9 bases separated the two germline ends. The CDR3 has 12 residues.

The rearrangement links TRBV5-5 to TRBJ1-2; 7 bases are shared with TRBD1. J was trimmed by 6 bases and V by 3 bases; bases with no gene match: 14. Looked up from germline, CDR1 is SGHKS and CDR2 is YYEKEE (reference sequence). This CDR3 contains 16 residues. CDR3 amino acids: CASSSTGSDRFDGYTF. CDR3 sequence (DNA): TGTGCCAGCAGCTCTACTGGGTCGGACAGGTTTGATGGCTACACCTTC.

CDR3 sequence (DNA): TGTGCCAGCAGTCGGGGGTCGGGCGCCCCAGATACGCAGTATTTT. This gives the protein CASSRGSGAPDTQYF. J is TRBJ2-3 and V is TRBV27; D possibly corresponds to TRBD2 (6 bases). This CDR3 has 15 amino acids. V dropped 5 bases and J dropped 4 bases, with 16 bases sitting between them. Per germline, CDR1 MNHEY and CDR2 SMNVEV (reference sequence).

The genes are TRBV15 and TRBJ1-2; D possibly corresponds to TRBD1 (6 bases). Trimming stripped 4 bases from V and 3 bases from J, with 18 bases between. The CDR3 is 16 residues long. Germline V gene lookup returns CDR1 LNHNV and CDR2 YYDKDF (reference sequence). CDR3 protein: CATSKEGGARDYGYTF. For the CDR3, the DNA is TGTGCCACCAGCAAGGAAGGGGGGGCGCGGGACTATGGCTACACCTTC.

V and J are TRBV7-9 and TRBJ2-7, with D maybe TRBD1 (6 bases). Trimming removed 5 bases from V and 5 bases from J, with 13 bases in between. This CDR3 is 13 amino acids long. Germline V gene sequence: CDR1 SEHNR, CDR2 FQNEAQ (reference sequence). The CDR3, as DNA: TGTGCCAGCAGCCCGGTGGGACACCACGAGCAGTACTTC. It translates to CASSPVGHHEQYF. The full variable domain, completed using reference TRBV7-9 and TRBJ2-7, is DTGVSQNPRHKITKRGQNVTFRCDPISEHNRLYWYRQTLGQGPEFLTYFQNEAQLEKSRLLSDRFSAERPKGSFSTLEIQRTEQGDSAMYLCASSPVGHHEQYFGPGTRLTVT.

The rearrangement joins TRBV6-6 to TRBJ2-1; possible D gene TRBD2, 6 bases. CDR1 and CDR2 from the germline V gene are MNHNY and SVGAGI (reference sequence). The CDR3 runs 15 residues. The V and J ends lost 3 bases and 5 bases respectively, with 14 bases between them. CDR3 protein: CASSYQPGVDNEQFF. In nucleotides, the CDR3 is TGTGCCAGCAGTTATCAGCCGGGGGTAGACAATGAGCAGTTCTTC.

The chain links TRBV27 to TRBJ2-7; 10 bases are shared with TRBD1. The CDR3 is 14 amino acids. After removal of 4 bases from V and 4 bases from J, the junction contained 4 bases not matched to a gene. CDR1 is MNHEY, CDR2 SMNVEV, per germline (reference sequence). CDR3 residues: CASSYGTGVYEQYF. The DNA of the CDR3 is TGTGCCAGCAGTTACGGGACAGGGGTGTACGAGCAGTACTTC.

This chain connects TRBV11-3 to TRBJ2-7; D may be TRBD1 (6 bases). Germline loops: CDR1 SGHNT, CDR2 YENEEA. The CDR3 is 16 amino acids. The V gene lost 3 bases and the J gene lost 2 bases, with 17 bases spanning the gap. The CDR3 DNA reads TGTGCCAGCAGCTTTCTAGGGCCAGGGGCAGCCTACGAGCAGTACTTC. Its translation is CASSFLGPGAAYEQYF.

V gene TRBV5-1 combines with J gene TRBJ1-1; D remains unclear. The CDR3 is 13 amino acids. Germline V gene sequence: CDR1 SGHRS, CDR2 YFSETQ. The V and J ends lost 0 bases and 3 bases respectively, with 6 bases between them. The CDR3 coding sequence is TGCGCCAGCAGCTTGGCACTGGACACTGAAGCTTTCTTT. This sequence encodes CASSLALDTEAFF.

The chain has TRBV4-3 and TRBJ2-7; tentatively, D is TRBD2 (5 bases). Germline lookup yields CDR1 LGHNA and CDR2 YSLEER. This CDR3 comprises 16 residues. The germline V and J ends were trimmed by 2 bases and 3 bases, with 17 bases remaining between them. This chain's CDR3 is CASSQSLQRGNYEQYF. The CDR3 region has the DNA TGCGCCAGCAGCCAAAGTCTCCAGAGAGGGAACTACGAGCAGTACTTC.

The chain joins TRBV5-1 to TRBJ1-4, with 7 bases identical to TRBD1. Per germline, CDR1 SGHRS and CDR2 YFSETQ. CDR3 length: 16 residues. V was pared by 2 bases and J by 0 bases, with 4 bases of the junction left unmatched. As DNA, the CDR3 is TGCGCCAGCAGCTTTGGACAGGCAGCAACTAATGAAAAACTGTTTTTT. It encodes CASSFGQAATNEKLFF.

The chain combines TRBV27 with TRBJ1-5, with 8 bases identical to TRBD1. The CDR3 length is 15 residues. Germline CDR1 MNHEY, CDR2 SMNVEV (reference sequence). The trim removed 5 bases at V and 4 bases at J, leaving 7 bases unmatched. Here the CDR3 DNA reads TGTGCCAGCAGTCCCCGGGACAGGCTGAATCAGCCCCAGCATTTT. Amino acids: CASSPRDRLNQPQHF.

This chain links TRBV5-1 with TRBJ1-2; weak D call: TRBD1 (6 bases). CDR3 length equals 15 residues. Germline values: CDR1 SGHRS, CDR2 YFSETQ. Trimming took 5 bases from V and 5 from J, leaving 19 bases between them. CDR3 coding DNA: TGCGCCAGCAGTCCAAATAACAGGGCAACTTATGGCTACACCTTC. Translated: CASSPNNRATYGYTF.

The rearrangement uses TRBV19 and TRBJ1-5; 7 nucleotides agree with TRBD1. Germline assignment: CDR1 LNHDA and CDR2 SQIVND (reference sequence). The trim removed 1 base at V and 4 bases at J, leaving 10 bases unmatched. This CDR3 spans 17 amino acids. CDR3 region: CASSIGAGGRGNQPQHF. CDR3 nucleotide sequence: TGTGCCAGTAGTATAGGGGCAGGGGGTCGCGGAAATCAGCCCCAGCATTTT.

The gene calls are TRBV4-1 and TRBJ2-7, with D possibly being TRBD2 (7 bases). The CDR3 runs to 16 residues. Trimming removed 0 bases from V and 4 bases from J, with 16 bases in between. Germline CDR1 MGHRA, CDR2 YSYEKL. The CDR3, as DNA: TGCGCCAGCAGCCAAGAATCGGCGGGGGCAATATACGAGCAGTACTTC. Translated: CASSQESAGAIYEQYF.

This chain connects TRBV4-3 to TRBJ1-6; 8 bases fit TRBD1. Looked up from germline, CDR1 is LGHNA and CDR2 is YSLEER. The CDR3 is 16 amino acids. After removal of 4 bases from V and 10 bases from J, the junction contained 12 bases not matched to a gene. The CDR3 DNA sequence: TGCGCCAGCAGCCTCGAATCGGGGACAGGCGGATCACCCCTCCACTTT. It yields the protein CASSLESGTGGSPLHF.

V gene TRBV7-9 combines with J gene TRBJ1-2, with 7 nucleotides matching TRBD1. V shed 6 bases, J shed 4 bases, and the junction held 5 bases outside the gene matches. The CDR3 contains 13 residues. Germline V gene lookup returns CDR1 SEHNR and CDR2 FQNEAQ (reference sequence). For the CDR3, the DNA is TGTGCCAGCAGTCCGCAGGGGGTCTATGGCTACACCTTC. It translates to CASSPQGVYGYTF. Supplemented by reference TRBV7-9 and TRBJ1-2, the full variable domain reads DTGVSQNPRHKITKRGQNVTFRCDPISEHNRLYWYRQTLGQGPEFLTYFQNEAQLEKSRLLSDRFSAERPKGSFSTLEIQRTEQGDSAMYLCASSPQGVYGYTFGSGTRLTVV.

The chain has TRBV27 and TRBJ2-5, with a possible D match to TRBD1 (6 bases). CDR1 and CDR2 from the germline V gene are MNHEY and SMNVEV (reference sequence). The V end lost 8 bases, the J end lost 5 bases, and 12 bases lay between the germline ends. CDR3 length equals 12 residues. CDR3 region: CASSGDVETQYF. The DNA for the CDR3 is TGTGCCAGCTCAGGGGATGTTGAGACCCAGTACTTC.

This clone was seen a few times. CDR3 DNA: TGTGCCAGCAGTTTATCGGGGAGTTCACCCCTCCACTTT. This gives the protein CASSLSGSSPLHF. This chain connects TRBV27 to TRBJ1-6; D is ambiguous. This CDR3 is built from 13 residues. From germline, CDR1 is MNHEY and CDR2 SMNVEV (reference sequence). The V and J ends lost 0 bases and 9 bases respectively, with 6 bases between them.

This chain connects TRBV4-3 to TRBJ2-2, with D possibly matching TRBD2 (6 bases). The CDR3 totals 14 residues. V lost 4 bases to trimming and J lost 2 bases, with 8 bases between them. Germline values: CDR1 LGHNA, CDR2 YSLEER. The DNA of the CDR3 is TGCGCCAGCAGCCTCGGGGGAAACACCGGGGAGCTGTTTTTT. Translating it yields CASSLGGNTGELFF.

The CDR3 region is CASSLPTGGAGYTF. CDR3 in DNA: TGTGCCAGCAGCTTACCGACAGGGGGAGCGGGCTACACCTTC. J is TRBJ1-2 and V is TRBV7-9; 9 positions match TRBD1. The CDR3 is made up of 14 amino acids. V shed 2 bases, J shed 8 bases, and the junction held 6 bases outside the gene matches. Germline CDR1 and CDR2: SEHNR and FQNEAQ (reference sequence).

The chain uses TRBV4-1 and TRBJ1-4; perhaps TRBD1 as D (5 bases). Deletions cut 6 bases from V and 2 bases from J, with 16 bases between. This CDR3 is built from 16 residues. Per germline, CDR1 MGHRA and CDR2 YSYEKL. The CDR3, as DNA: TGCGCCAGCAGTCATGGGGGGGGTGGGACTAATGAAAAACTGTTTTTT. As protein: CASSHGGGGTNEKLFF.

The gene calls are TRBV19 and TRBJ1-1, with D possibly TRBD1 on 5 matching bases. Germline lookup yields CDR1 LNHDA and CDR2 SQIVND (reference sequence). The CDR3 extends over 14 amino acids. V dropped 6 bases and J dropped 1 base, with 12 bases sitting between them. CDR3 residues: CASSVVGPNTEAFF. The CDR3 bases are TGTGCCAGTAGCGTAGTGGGGCCGAACACTGAAGCTTTCTTT.

The rearrangement joins TRBV4-3 to TRBJ2-7, with a weak D call TRBD1 (5 bases). Germline V gene data show CDR1 as LGHNA and CDR2 as YSLEER. This CDR3 is built from 16 residues. Trimming stripped 3 bases from V and 1 base from J, with 16 bases between. The CDR3 DNA reads as TGCGCCAGCAGCCATGCTAGTGCGACAGCGTCCTACGAGCAGTACTTC. It is translated as CASSHASATASYEQYF.

The V and J genes are TRBV7-8 and TRBJ2-2; a possible D gene is TRBD1 (6 bases). Germline V gene lookup returns CDR1 SGHVS and CDR2 FQNEAQ. This CDR3 is 13 amino acids long. The V and J ends lost 6 bases and 5 bases respectively, with 10 bases between them. CDR3 amino acids: CASSWTVTGELFF. The CDR3 coding sequence is TGTGCCAGCAGTTGGACAGTAACCGGGGAGCTGTTTTTT.